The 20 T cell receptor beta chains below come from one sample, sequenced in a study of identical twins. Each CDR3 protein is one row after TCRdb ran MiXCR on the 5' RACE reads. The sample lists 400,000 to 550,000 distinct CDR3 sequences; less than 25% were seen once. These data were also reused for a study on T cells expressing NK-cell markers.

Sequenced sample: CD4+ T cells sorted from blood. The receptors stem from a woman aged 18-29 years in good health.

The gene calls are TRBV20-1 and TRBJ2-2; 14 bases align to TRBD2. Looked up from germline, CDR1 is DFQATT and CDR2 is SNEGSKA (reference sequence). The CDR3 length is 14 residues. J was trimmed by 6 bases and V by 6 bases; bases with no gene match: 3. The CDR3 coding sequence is TGCAGTGCAAGACTAGCGGGAGGGCCCGGGGAGCTGTTTTTT. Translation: CSARLAGGPGELFF.

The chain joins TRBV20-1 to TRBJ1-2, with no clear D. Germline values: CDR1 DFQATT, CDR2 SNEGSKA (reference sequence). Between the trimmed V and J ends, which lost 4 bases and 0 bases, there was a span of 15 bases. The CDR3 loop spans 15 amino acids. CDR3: CSANFPTRPNYGYTF. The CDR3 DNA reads TGCAGTGCTAATTTTCCAACACGACCTAACTATGGCTACACCTTC.

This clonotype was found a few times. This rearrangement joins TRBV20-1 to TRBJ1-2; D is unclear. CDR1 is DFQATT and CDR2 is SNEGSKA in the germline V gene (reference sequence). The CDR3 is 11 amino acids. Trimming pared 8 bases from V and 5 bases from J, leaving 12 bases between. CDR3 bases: TGCAGTACTGGAATCGGGTATGGCTACACCTTC. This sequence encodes CSTGIGYGYTF.

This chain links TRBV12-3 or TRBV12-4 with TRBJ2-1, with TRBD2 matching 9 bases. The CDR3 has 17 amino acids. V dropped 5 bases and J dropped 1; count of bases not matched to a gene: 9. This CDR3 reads CASSLGLATRSYNEQFF. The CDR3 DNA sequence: TGTGCCAGCAGTCTAGGACTAGCGACAAGATCCTACAATGAGCAGTTCTTC.

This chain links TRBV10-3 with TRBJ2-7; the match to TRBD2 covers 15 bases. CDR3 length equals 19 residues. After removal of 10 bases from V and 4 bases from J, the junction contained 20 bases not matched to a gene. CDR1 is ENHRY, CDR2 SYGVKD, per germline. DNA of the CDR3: TGTGCCACTCAGGTTCCAGGACTAGCGGGAGGGTGTCGTTGTTACGAGCAGTACTTC. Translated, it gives CATQVPGLAGGCRCYEQYF.

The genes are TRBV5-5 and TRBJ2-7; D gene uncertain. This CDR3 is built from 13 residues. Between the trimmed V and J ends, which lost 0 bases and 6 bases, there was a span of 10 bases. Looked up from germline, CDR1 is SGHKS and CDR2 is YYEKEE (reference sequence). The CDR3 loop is CASSLGPTSEQYF. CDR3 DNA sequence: TGTGCCAGCAGCTTGGGACCGACGAGCGAGCAGTACTTC.

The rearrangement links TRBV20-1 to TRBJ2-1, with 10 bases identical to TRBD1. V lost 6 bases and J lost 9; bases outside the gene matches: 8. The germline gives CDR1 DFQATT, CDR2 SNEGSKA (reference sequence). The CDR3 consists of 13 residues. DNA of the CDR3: TGCAGTGCCCCGGACAGGGGGAAGGGTGAGCAGTTCTTC. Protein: CSAPDRGKGEQFF.

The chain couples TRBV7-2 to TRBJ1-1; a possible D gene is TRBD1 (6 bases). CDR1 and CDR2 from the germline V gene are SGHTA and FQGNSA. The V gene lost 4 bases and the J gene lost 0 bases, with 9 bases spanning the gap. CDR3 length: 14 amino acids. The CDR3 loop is CASSYWTVNTEAFF. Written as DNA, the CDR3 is TGTGCCAGCAGCTACTGGACAGTGAACACTGAAGCTTTCTTT.

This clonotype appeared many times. CDR3 DNA sequence: TGCAGTGCTCCGACCGGAGGGGTTAACACGAACACTGAAGCTTTCTTT. It codes for CSAPTGGVNTNTEAFF. This chain uses TRBV20-1 with TRBJ1-1; weak D call: TRBD1 (5 bases). CDR1 DFQATT and CDR2 SNEGSKA come from the germline V gene (reference sequence). There are 16 residues in the CDR3. Trimming took 5 bases from V and 1 from J, leaving 20 bases between them.

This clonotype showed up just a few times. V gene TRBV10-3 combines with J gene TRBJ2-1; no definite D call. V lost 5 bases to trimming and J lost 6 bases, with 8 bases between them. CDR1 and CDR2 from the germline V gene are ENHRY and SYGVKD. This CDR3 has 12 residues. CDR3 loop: CAISSEINEQFF. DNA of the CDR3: TGTGCCATCAGTTCGGAGATCAATGAGCAGTTCTTC.

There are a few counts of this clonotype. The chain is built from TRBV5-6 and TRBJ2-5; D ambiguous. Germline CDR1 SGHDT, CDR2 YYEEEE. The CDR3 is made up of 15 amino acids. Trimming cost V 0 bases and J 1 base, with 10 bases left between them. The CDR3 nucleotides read TGTGCCAGCAGCTTGGGGGGTCCCTTCCAAGAGACCCAGTACTTC. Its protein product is CASSLGGPFQETQYF.

This CDR3 is CASSLAETGFIDGYTF. In DNA form, the CDR3 reads TGTGCCAGCAGCTTAGCCGAGACAGGGTTCATAGATGGCTACACCTTC. This chain connects TRBV7-9 to TRBJ1-2; 7 bases align to TRBD1. Germline V CDR1 and CDR2: SEHNR, FQNEAQ (reference sequence). The CDR3 runs to 16 residues. V trimming: 0 bases; J trimming: 6 bases; junction bases outside the gene matches: 10. The full variable domain, completed using reference TRBV7-9 and TRBJ1-2, is DTGVSQNPRHKITKRGQNVTFRCDPISEHNRLYWYRQTLGQGPEFLTYFQNEAQLEKSRLLSDRFSAERPKGSFSTLEIQRTEQGDSAMYLCASSLAETGFIDGYTFGSGTRLTVV.

DNA for the CDR3: TGTGCCATGGGGGAGACCCAGTACTTC. Protein product: CAMGETQYF. The V and J genes are TRBV7-2 and TRBJ2-5; no firm D call. Germline CDR1 reads SGHTA; CDR2 reads FQGNSA. The CDR3 is 9 amino acids. Trimming took 10 bases from V and 5 from J, leaving 5 bases between them.

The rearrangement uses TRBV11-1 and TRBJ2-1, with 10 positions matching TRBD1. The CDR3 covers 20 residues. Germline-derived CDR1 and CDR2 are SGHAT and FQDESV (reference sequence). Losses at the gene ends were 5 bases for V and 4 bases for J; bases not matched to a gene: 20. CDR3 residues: CASSPRVGTGAIQKYNEQFF. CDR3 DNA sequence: TGTGCCAGCAGCCCGAGGGTTGGGACAGGGGCGATCCAGAAATACAATGAGCAGTTCTTC.

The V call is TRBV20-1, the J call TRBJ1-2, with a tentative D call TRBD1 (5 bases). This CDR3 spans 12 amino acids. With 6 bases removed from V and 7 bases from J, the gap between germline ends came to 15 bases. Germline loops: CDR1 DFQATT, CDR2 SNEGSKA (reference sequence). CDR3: CSASRQLSGYTF. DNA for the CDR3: TGCAGTGCCTCCCGACAGCTTTCTGGCTACACCTTC.

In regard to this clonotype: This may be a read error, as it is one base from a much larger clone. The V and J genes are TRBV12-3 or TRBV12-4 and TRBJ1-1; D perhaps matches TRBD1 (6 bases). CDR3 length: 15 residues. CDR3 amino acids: CASSLGGQRNTEVFF. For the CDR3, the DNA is TGTGCCAGCAGTTTGGGGGGACAACGGAACACTGAAGTTTTCTTT.

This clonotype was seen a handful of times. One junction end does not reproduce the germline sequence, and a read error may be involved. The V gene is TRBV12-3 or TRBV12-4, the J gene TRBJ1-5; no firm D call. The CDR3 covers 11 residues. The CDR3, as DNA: TGTGCCAGCAGTCTAAGCCAGCGCCAGCATTTT. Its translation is CASSLSQRQHF.

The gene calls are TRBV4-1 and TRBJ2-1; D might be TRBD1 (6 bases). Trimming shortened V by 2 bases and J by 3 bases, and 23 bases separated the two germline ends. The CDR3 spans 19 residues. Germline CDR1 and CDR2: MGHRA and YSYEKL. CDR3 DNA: TGCGCCAGCAGCCAAATGCACCGGCCGGGACAACTTAACTACAATGAGCAGTTCTTC. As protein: CASSQMHRPGQLNYNEQFF.

CDR3 DNA sequence: TGTGCCAGCAGACAGGGGGATCAGCCCCAGCATTTT. It is translated as CASRQGDQPQHF. This chain uses TRBV6-5 with TRBJ1-5; 8 nucleotides line up with TRBD1. The CDR3 has 12 residues. The V and J ends lost 6 bases and 5 bases, in that order; junction bases with no gene match: 0. Germline CDR1 is MNHEY and CDR2 is SVGAGI.

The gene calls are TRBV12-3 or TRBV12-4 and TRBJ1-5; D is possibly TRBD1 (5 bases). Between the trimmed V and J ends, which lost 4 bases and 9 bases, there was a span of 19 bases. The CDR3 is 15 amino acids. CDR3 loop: CASSSTTGSTGPQHF. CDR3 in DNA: TGTGCCAGCAGTTCGACAACAGGTTCCACGGGGCCCCAGCATTTT.